This T cell receptor beta chain was found in a study of shared clonotypes between healthy human individuals. TCRdb's table, derived via immunoSEQ multiplex PCR, lists solely in-frame clones and lacks some. Of approximately 2.5 million clones in the sample, under 95% are singletons; the top ten hold 0.36%. This CDR3 is 15 amino acids long. V gave up 5 bases and J gave up 1 base; unmatched junction bases: 4. Germline CDR1 SGHVS, CDR2 FQNEAQ. The sample taken for sequencing was naive CD4+ T cells from PBMCs. Subset reported: CD45RA+ positively selected. V usage is TRBV7-8 and J usage is TRBJ2-1, with 8 bases lining up with TRBD2. The clonotype was recovered from a man between 18 and 35 years old in good health. Some clones in this sample may be carry-over from other donors' samples. CDR3 DNA: TGTGCCAGCAGCGCCCGGGGGGGGTCCTACAATGAGCAGTTCTTC. It is translated as CASSARGGSYNEQFF. The entire variable domain, with the rest obtained from reference TRBV7-8 and TRBJ2-1, is as follows: GAGVSQSPRYKVAKRGQDVALRCDPISGHVSLFWYQQALGQGPEFLTYFQNEAQLDKSGLPSDRFFAERPEGSVSTLKIQRTQQEDSAVYLCASSARGGSYNEQFFGPGTRLTVL.